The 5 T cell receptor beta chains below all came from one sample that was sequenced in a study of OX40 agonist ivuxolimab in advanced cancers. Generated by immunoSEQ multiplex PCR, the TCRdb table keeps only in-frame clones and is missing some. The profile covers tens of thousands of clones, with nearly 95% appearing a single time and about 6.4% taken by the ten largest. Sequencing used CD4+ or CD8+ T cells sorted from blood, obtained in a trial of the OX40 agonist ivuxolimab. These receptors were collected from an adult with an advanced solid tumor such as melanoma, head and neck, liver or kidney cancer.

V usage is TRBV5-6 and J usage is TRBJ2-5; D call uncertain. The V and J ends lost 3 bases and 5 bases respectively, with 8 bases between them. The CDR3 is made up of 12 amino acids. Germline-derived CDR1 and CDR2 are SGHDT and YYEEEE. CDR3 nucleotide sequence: TGTGCCAGCAGCTCCCACGGGGAGACCCAGTACTTC. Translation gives CASSSHGETQYF.

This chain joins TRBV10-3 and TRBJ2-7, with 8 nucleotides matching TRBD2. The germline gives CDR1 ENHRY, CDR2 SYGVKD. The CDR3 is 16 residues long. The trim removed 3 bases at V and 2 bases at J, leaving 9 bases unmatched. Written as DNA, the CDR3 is TGTGCCATCAGTGACCCCGGGACTAGTCTAGCCTACGAGCAGTACTTC. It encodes CAISDPGTSLAYEQYF.

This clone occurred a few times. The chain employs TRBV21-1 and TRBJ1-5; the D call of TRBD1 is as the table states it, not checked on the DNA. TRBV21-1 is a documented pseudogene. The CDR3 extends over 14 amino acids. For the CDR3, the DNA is TGTGCCAGCAGCAAAGTAAGGGGGAATCAGCCCCAGCATTTT. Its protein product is CASSKVRGNQPQHF.

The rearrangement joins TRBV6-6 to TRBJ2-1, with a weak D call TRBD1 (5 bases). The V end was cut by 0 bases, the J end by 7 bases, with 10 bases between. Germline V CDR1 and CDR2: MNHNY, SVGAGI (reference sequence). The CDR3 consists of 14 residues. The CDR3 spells CASSYSMAGNEQFF. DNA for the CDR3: TGTGCCAGCAGTTACTCGATGGCAGGGAATGAGCAGTTCTTC.

Here the CDR3 reads CASSAGGEQFF. The CDR3 coding sequence is TGTGCCAGCAGCGCAGGGGGGGAGCAGTTCTTC. This chain joins TRBV9 and TRBJ2-1, with a tentative D call TRBD1 (7 bases). Trimming removed 3 bases from V and 10 bases from J, with 8 bases in between. The CDR3 is 11 residues long. Per germline, CDR1 SGDLS and CDR2 YYNGEE.